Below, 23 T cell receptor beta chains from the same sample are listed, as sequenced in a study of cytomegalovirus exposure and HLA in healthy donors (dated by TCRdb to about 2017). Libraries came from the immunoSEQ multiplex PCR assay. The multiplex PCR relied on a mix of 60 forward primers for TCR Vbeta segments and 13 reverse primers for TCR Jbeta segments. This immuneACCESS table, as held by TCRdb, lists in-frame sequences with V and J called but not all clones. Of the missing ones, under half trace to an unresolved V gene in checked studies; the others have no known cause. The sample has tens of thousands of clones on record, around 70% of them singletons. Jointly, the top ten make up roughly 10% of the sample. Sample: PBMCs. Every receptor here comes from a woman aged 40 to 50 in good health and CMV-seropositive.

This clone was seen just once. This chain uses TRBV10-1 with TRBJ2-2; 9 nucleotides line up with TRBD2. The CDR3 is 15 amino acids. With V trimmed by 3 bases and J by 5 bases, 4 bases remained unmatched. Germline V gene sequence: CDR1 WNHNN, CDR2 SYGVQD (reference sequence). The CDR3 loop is CASSDGTSGTGELFF. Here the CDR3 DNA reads TGCGCCAGCAGTGATGGCACTAGCGGGACCGGGGAGCTGTTTTTT.

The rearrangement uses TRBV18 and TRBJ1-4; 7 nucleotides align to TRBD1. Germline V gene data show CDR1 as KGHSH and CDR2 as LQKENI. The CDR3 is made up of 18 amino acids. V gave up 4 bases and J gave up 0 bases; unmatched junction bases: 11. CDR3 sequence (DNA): TGTGCCAGCTCACAGGGGACAGCATTACTTGCAACTAATGAAAAACTGTTTTTT. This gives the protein CASSQGTALLATNEKLFF.

The CDR3 is CASSRTFRDYPEAFF. CDR3 coding DNA: TGTGCCAGCTCACGTACATTCAGGGACTACCCTGAAGCTTTCTTT. This chain joins TRBV18 and TRBJ1-1; possibly TRBD1 for D (5 bases). V was trimmed by 4 bases and J by 6 bases, leaving 18 bases between them. This CDR3 has 15 amino acids. Germline-derived CDR1 and CDR2 are KGHSH and LQKENI.

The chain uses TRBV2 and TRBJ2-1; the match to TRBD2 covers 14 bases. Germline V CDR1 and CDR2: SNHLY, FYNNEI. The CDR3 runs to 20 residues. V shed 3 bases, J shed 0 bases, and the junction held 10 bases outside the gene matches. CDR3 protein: CASSDSSGTSGRSSYNEQFF. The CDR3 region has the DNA TGTGCCAGCAGTGACTCATCCGGGACTAGCGGGAGAAGCTCCTACAATGAGCAGTTCTTC. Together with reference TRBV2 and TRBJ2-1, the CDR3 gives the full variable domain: EPEVTQTPSHQVTQMGQEVILRCVPISNHLYFYWYRQILGQKVEFLVSFYNNEISEKSEIFDDQFSVERPDGSNFTLKIRSTKLEDSAMYFCASSDSSGTSGRSSYNEQFFGPGTRLTVL.

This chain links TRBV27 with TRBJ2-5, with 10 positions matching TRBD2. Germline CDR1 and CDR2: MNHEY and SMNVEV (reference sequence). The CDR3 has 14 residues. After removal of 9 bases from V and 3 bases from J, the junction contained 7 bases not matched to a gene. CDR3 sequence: CARGAGGEKETQYF. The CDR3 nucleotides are TGTGCCAGAGGAGCGGGGGGGGAAAAAGAGACCCAGTACTTC.

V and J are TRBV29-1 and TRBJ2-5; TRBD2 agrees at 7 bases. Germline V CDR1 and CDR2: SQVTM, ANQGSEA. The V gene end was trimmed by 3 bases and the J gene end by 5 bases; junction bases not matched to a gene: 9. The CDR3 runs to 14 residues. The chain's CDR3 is CSVEGRAGQETQYF. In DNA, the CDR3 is TGCAGCGTTGAGGGTAGAGCGGGGCAGGAGACCCAGTACTTC.

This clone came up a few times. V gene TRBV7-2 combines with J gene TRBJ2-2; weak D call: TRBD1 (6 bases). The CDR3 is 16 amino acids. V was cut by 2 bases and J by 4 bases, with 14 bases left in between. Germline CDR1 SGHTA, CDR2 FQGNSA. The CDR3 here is CASSLSPGVVTGELFF. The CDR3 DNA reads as TGTGCCAGCAGCTTAAGTCCAGGGGTCGTCACCGGGGAGCTGTTTTTT.

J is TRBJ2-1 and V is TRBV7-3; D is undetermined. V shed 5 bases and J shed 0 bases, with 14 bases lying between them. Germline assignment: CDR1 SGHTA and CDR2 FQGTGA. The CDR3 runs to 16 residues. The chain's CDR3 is CASSPTLSSSYNEQFF. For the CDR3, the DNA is TGTGCCAGCAGCCCCACGTTATCGAGCTCCTACAATGAGCAGTTCTTC. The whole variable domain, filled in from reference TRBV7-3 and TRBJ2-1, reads GAGVSQTPSNKVTEKGKYVELRCDPISGHTALYWYRQSLGQGPEFLIYFQGTGAADDSGLPNDRFFAVRPEGSVSTLKIQRTERGDSAVYLCASSPTLSSSYNEQFFGPGTRLTVL.

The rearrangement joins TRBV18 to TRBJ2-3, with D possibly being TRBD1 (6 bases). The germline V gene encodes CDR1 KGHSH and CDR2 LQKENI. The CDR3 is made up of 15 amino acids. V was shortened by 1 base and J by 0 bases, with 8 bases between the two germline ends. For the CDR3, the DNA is TGTGCCAGCTCACCACAACAGGGAAGCACAGATACGCAGTATTTT. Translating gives CASSPQQGSTDTQYF.

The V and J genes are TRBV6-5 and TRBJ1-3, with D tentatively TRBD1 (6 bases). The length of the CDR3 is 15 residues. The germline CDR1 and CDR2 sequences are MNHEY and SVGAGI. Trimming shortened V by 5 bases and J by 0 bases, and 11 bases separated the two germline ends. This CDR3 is CASSGRGFSGNTIYF. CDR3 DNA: TGTGCCAGCAGTGGGAGGGGGTTCTCTGGAAACACCATATATTTT.

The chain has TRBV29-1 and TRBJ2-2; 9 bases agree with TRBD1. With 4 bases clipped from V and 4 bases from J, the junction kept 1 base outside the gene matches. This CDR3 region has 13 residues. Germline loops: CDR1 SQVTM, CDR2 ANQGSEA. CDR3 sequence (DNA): TGCAGCGTTGGGACAGGGGCCACCGGGGAGCTGTTTTTT. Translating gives CSVGTGATGELFF.

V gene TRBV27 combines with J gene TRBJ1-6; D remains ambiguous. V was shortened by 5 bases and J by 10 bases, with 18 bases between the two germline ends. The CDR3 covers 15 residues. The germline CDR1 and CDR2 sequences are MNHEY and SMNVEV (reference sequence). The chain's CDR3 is CASSVWAEMRSPLHF. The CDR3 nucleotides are TGTGCCAGCAGTGTTTGGGCAGAGATGAGATCACCCCTCCACTTT.

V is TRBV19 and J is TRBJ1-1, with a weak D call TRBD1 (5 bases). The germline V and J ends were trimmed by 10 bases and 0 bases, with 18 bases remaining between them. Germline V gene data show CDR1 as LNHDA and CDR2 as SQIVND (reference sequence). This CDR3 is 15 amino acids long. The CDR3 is CATQAIGGLNTEAFF. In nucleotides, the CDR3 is TGTGCCACCCAAGCCATCGGGGGACTGAACACTGAAGCTTTCTTT.

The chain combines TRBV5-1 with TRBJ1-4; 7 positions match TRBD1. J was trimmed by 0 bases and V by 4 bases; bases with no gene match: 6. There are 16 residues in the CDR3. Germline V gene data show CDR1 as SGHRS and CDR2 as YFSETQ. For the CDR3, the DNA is TGCGCCAGCAGCCGAACCGGACAGGCAACTAATGAAAAACTGTTTTTT. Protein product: CASSRTGQATNEKLFF.

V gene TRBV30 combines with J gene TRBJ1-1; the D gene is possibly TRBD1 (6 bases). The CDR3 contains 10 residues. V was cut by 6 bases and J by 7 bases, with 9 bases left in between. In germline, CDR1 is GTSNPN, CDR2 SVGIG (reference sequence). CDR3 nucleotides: TGTGCCTGTGAACAGGGTGAAGCTTTCTTT. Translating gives CACEQGEAFF.

The CDR3 here is CASSYRGLDTDTQYF. The CDR3, as DNA: TGTGCCAGCAGTTACAGGGGGCTGGATACAGATACGCAGTATTTT. The gene calls are TRBV28 and TRBJ2-3, with 9 bases aligning to TRBD1. This CDR3 is 15 amino acids long. Germline CDR1 MDHEN, CDR2 SYDVKM. Unmatched junction bases numbered 5, after V lost 4 bases and J lost 3 bases.

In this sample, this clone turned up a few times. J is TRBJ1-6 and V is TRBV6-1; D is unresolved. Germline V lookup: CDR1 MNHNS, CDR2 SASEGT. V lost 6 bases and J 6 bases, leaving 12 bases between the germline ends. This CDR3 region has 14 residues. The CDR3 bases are TGTGCCAGCAGGGAGGGAACGACTAATTCACCCCTCCACTTT. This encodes CASREGTTNSPLHF.

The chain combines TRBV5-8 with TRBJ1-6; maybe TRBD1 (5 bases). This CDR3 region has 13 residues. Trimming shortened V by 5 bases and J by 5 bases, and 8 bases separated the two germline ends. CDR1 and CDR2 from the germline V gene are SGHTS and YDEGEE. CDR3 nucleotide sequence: TGTGCCAGCAGACAGGCTCATAATTCACCCCTCCACTTT. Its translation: CASRQAHNSPLHF.

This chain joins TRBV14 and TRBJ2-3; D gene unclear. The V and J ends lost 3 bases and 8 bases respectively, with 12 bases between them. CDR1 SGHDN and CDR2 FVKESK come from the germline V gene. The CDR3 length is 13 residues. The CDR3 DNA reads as TGTGCCAGCAGCCAGATGAGCTCCGGTACGCAGTATTTT. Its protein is CASSQMSSGTQYF.

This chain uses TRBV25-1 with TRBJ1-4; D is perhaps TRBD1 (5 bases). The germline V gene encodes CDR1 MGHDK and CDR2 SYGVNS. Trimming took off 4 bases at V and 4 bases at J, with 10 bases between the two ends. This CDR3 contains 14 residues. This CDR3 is CASSVDSDNEKLFF. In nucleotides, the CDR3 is TGTGCCAGCAGTGTCGACAGTGATAATGAAAAACTGTTTTTT.

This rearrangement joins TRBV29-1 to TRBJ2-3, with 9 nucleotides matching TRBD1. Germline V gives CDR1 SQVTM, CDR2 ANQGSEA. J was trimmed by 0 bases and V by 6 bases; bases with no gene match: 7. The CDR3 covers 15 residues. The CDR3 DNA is TGCAGCGTCGGACAGGGGACGGGGAGCACAGATACGCAGTATTTT. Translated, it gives CSVGQGTGSTDTQYF.

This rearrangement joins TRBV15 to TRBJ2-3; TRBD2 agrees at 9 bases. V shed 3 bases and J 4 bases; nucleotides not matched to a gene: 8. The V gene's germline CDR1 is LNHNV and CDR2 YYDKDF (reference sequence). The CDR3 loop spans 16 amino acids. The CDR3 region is CATSRGTSNGADTQYF. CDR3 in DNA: TGTGCCACCAGCAGGGGGACTAGCAATGGGGCAGATACGCAGTATTTT.

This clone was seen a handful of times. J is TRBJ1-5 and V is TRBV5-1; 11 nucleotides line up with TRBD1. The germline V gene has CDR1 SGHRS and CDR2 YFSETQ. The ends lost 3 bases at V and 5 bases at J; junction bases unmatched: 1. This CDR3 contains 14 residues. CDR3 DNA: TGCGCCAGCAGCTGGACAGGGGGCGATCAGCCCCAGCATTTT. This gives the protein CASSWTGGDQPQHF.